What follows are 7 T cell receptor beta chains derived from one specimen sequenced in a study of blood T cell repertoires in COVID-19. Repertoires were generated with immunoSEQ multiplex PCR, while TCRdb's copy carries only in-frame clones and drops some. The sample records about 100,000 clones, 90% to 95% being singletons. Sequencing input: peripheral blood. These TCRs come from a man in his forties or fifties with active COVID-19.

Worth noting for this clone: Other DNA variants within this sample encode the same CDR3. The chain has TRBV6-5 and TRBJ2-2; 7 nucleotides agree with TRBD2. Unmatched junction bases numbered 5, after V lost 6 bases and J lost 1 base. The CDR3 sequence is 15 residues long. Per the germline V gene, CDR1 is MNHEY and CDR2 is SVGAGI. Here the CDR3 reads CASSPGLVNTGELFF. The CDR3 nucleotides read TGTGCCAGCAGCCCAGGACTAGTGAACACCGGGGAGCTGTTTTTT.

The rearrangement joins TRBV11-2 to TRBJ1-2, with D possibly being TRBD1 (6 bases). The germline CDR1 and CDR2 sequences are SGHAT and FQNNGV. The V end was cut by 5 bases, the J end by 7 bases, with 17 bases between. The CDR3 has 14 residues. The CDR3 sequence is CASSPAQGIGGYTF. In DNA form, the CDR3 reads TGTGCCAGCAGCCCAGCCCAGGGGATAGGTGGCTACACCTTC.

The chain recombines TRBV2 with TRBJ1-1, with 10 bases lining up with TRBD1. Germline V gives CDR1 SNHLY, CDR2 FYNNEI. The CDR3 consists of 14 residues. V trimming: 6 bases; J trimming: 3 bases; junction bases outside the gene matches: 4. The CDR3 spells CASRRTGGDTEAFF. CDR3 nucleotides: TGTGCCAGCAGGAGGACAGGGGGGGACACTGAAGCTTTCTTT.

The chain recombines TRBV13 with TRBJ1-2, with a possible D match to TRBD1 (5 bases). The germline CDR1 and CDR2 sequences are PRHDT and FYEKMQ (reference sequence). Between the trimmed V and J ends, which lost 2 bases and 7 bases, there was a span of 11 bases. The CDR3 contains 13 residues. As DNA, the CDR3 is TGTGCCAGCAGCTTACAGGTCCAGGGTGGCTACACCTTC. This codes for CASSLQVQGGYTF.

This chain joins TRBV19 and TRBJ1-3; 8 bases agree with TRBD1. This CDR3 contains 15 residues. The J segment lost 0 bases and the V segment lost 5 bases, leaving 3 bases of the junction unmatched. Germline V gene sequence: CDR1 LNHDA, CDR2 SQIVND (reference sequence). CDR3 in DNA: TGTGCCAGTAGTCCAGGGGGCTTCTCTGGAAACACCATATATTTT. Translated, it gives CASSPGGFSGNTIYF.

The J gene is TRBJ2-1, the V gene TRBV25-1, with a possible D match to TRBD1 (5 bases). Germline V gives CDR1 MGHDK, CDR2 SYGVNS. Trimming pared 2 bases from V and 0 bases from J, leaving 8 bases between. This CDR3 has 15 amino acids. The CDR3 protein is CASSEDRVSYNEQFF. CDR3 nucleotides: TGTGCCAGCAGTGAAGACAGAGTCTCCTACAATGAGCAGTTCTTC.

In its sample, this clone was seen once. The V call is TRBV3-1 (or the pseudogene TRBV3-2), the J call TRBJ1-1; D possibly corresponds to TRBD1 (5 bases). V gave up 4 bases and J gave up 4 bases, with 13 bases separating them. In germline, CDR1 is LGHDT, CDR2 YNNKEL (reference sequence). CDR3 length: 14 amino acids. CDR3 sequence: CASSPLGGSTEAFF. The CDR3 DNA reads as TGTGCCAGCAGCCCCCTCGGGGGGTCCACTGAAGCTTTCTTT.